The next 29 T cell receptor beta chains were all read from a single sample in a study of patients and donors after allogeneic stem cell transplantation. Via MiXCR, TCRdb re-called the RT-PCR reads, giving one row per CDR3 protein. The sample records roughly 180,000 distinct CDR3 sequences, around 41% being singletons. Sample: blood, either unsorted or a sorted T cell fraction (not recorded which). The source is a human donor who was either an allogeneic HSCT recipient or a stem cell or donor lymphocyte infusion donor (not recorded which). It is not recorded whose cells these are; they may come from a transplant donor.

A few counts support this clonotype. The gene calls are TRBV4-3 and TRBJ1-3; TRBD1 agrees at 7 bases. The CDR3 runs to 15 residues. Losses at the gene ends were 2 bases for V and 4 bases for J; bases not matched to a gene: 5. CDR1 is LGHNA and CDR2 is YSLEER in the germline V gene. CDR3 bases: TGCGCCAGCAGCCAACAACAGGGGATCGGAAACACCATATATTTT. This translates into CASSQQQGIGNTIYF.

The genes are TRBV9 and TRBJ1-1; D remains unclear. With 0 bases removed from V and 1 base from J, the gap between germline ends came to 7 bases. The CDR3 loop spans 14 amino acids. The V gene's germline CDR1 is SGDLS and CDR2 YYNGEE. In nucleotides, the CDR3 is TGTGCCAGCAGCGTAGCAGGATGGAACACTGAAGCTTTCTTT. It yields the protein CASSVAGWNTEAFF.

The gene calls are TRBV12-3 or TRBV12-4 and TRBJ1-1; maybe TRBD1 (6 bases). V was clipped by 6 bases and J by 1 base, with 12 bases between them. The CDR3 is 14 amino acids. The CDR3 sequence: CASSRGGGNTEAFF. CDR3 bases: TGTGCCAGCAGCAGGGGTGGAGGGAACACTGAAGCTTTCTTT.

This clonotype was seen once. CDR3 DNA: TGTGCCAGCAGTTTCCCCCTACTAGCGGGAGGGCCGAGAGAGCAGTTCTTC. Its protein product is CASSFPLLAGGPREQFF. This sequence joins TRBV12-3 or TRBV12-4 and TRBJ2-1; TRBD2 matches at 13 bases. Unmatched junction bases numbered 12, after V lost 3 bases and J lost 10 bases. The CDR3 spans 17 residues.

V is TRBV4-3 and J is TRBJ2-7, with D unclear. The V and J ends lost 4 bases and 5 bases respectively, with 12 bases between them. Germline CDR1 is LGHNA and CDR2 is YSLEER. CDR3 length: 13 residues. CDR3 bases: TGCGCCAGCAGCCTCGAGTTGGGTAACGAGCAGTACTTC. Translating it yields CASSLELGNEQYF.

This rearrangement joins TRBV28 to TRBJ2-7, with 8 bases identical to TRBD1. Germline V CDR1 and CDR2: MDHEN, SYDVKM. The CDR3 is made up of 15 amino acids. With V trimmed by 1 base and J by 5 bases, 7 bases remained unmatched. The CDR3 reads CASSLLSGGRHEQYF. Here the CDR3 DNA reads TGTGCCAGCAGTTTATTGTCAGGGGGCAGACACGAGCAGTACTTC.

The J gene is TRBJ1-3, the V gene TRBV6-6; 9 nucleotides align to TRBD1. Losses at the gene ends were 5 bases for V and 4 bases for J; bases not matched to a gene: 12. The CDR3 totals 17 residues. In germline, CDR1 is MNHNY, CDR2 SVGAGI (reference sequence). The CDR3 DNA reads as TGTGCCAGCAGTCCCCCGGGGGGACAGGGCGCCGGAAACACCATATATTTT. Translating gives CASSPPGGQGAGNTIYF.

J is TRBJ1-2 and V is TRBV29-1; a possible D gene is TRBD1 (6 bases). The CDR3 loop spans 12 amino acids. V was shortened by 3 bases and J by 4 bases, with 9 bases between the two germline ends. Germline loops: CDR1 SQVTM, CDR2 ANQGSEA. This CDR3 reads CSVEARGYGYTF. In nucleotides, the CDR3 is TGCAGCGTTGAGGCCAGGGGCTATGGCTACACCTTC.

This clonotype was recorded a few times. This sequence joins TRBV20-1 and TRBJ1-5; TRBD1 is a possible D gene (6 bases). This CDR3 is 14 amino acids long. V shed 0 bases and J shed 5 bases, with 11 bases lying between them. Germline-derived CDR1 and CDR2 are DFQATT and SNEGSKA (reference sequence). The CDR3 spells CSARDGGGDQPQHF. CDR3 in DNA: TGCAGTGCTAGAGATGGGGGGGGCGATCAGCCCCAGCATTTT.

This chain joins TRBV5-6 and TRBJ1-3; D gene uncertain. The germline V gene has CDR1 SGHDT and CDR2 YYEEEE. V lost 4 bases and J 2 bases, leaving 10 bases between the germline ends. The CDR3 is 14 residues long. The CDR3 spells CASSRRSTGNTIYF. Here the CDR3 DNA reads TGTGCCAGCAGCCGCAGGTCCACTGGAAACACCATATATTTT.

The rearrangement uses TRBV15 and TRBJ2-5; maybe TRBD1 (6 bases). The ends were cut back, 6 bases at V and 4 bases at J, with 6 bases in the middle. Germline V gene sequence: CDR1 LNHNV, CDR2 YYDKDF (reference sequence). The CDR3 extends over 11 amino acids. The CDR3: CATRGGETQYF. The DNA of the CDR3 is TGTGCCACCAGAGGGGGAGAGACCCAGTACTTC.

This sequence joins TRBV7-2 and TRBJ1-2; D ambiguous. The CDR3 extends over 14 amino acids. V dropped 1 base and J dropped 6 bases, with 12 bases sitting between them. Germline loops: CDR1 SGHTA, CDR2 FQGNSA. DNA of the CDR3: TGTGCCAGCAGCTTAGGAGGGTCGGCCCATGGCTACACCTTC. Residues: CASSLGGSAHGYTF.

There are a few counts of this clonotype. The chain joins TRBV7-9 to TRBJ1-2; no reliable D call. V was cut by 0 bases and J by 7 bases, with 9 bases left in between. The CDR3 length is 13 residues. CDR1 and CDR2 from the germline V gene are SEHNR and FQNEAQ (reference sequence). This CDR3 reads CASSLALLSGYTF. For the CDR3, the DNA is TGTGCCAGCAGCTTAGCGCTTCTTAGTGGCTACACCTTC.

This clonotype came up a few times. The rearrangement joins TRBV4-3 to TRBJ1-5; D is ambiguous. With 4 bases removed from V and 2 bases from J, the gap between germline ends came to 9 bases. The CDR3 is made up of 14 amino acids. The germline gives CDR1 LGHNA, CDR2 YSLEER. CDR3 nucleotides: TGCGCCAGCAGCCGAACCACAGGCAATCAGCCCCAGCATTTT. Translating gives CASSRTTGNQPQHF.

The V and J genes are TRBV6-2 or TRBV6-3 and TRBJ2-7, with unresolved D. This CDR3 has 12 amino acids. Germline loops: CDR1 MNHEY, CDR2 SVGEGT. The V end lost 0 bases, the J end lost 5 bases, and 5 bases lay between the germline ends. The CDR3 sequence: CASSYSIDEQYF. The CDR3 bases are TGTGCCAGCAGTTACTCGATCGACGAGCAGTACTTC.

The V gene is TRBV14, the J gene TRBJ1-2, with a weak D call TRBD1 (5 bases). V shed 1 base and J shed 6 bases, with 9 bases lying between them. The CDR3 runs 13 residues. Germline V gene sequence: CDR1 SGHDN, CDR2 FVKESK. CDR3 coding DNA: TGTGCCAGCAGCCAAGTGGTAGGGGATGGCTACACCTTC. Protein product: CASSQVVGDGYTF. Filled out from reference TRBV14 and TRBJ1-2, the complete variable domain reads EAGVTQFPSHSVIEKGQTVTLRCDPISGHDNLYWYRRVMGKEIKFLLHFVKESKQDESGMPNNRFLAERTGGTYSTLKVQPAELEDSGVYFCASSQVVGDGYTFGSGTRLTVV.

This chain links TRBV6-2 or TRBV6-3 with TRBJ2-7; D is unclear. This CDR3 spans 13 amino acids. Germline CDR1 is MNHEY and CDR2 is SVGEGT. Trimming took 6 bases from V and 5 from J, leaving 14 bases between them. CDR3 region: CASRPPPMDEQYF. In DNA, the CDR3 is TGTGCCAGCAGACCCCCTCCGATGGACGAGCAGTACTTC.

The gene calls are TRBV7-8 and TRBJ1-1; D remains unclear. The V end lost 2 bases, the J end lost 3 bases, and 16 bases lay between the germline ends. The CDR3 loop spans 16 amino acids. Germline CDR1 and CDR2: SGHVS and FQNEAQ. The CDR3 sequence: CASSLLLSGYDTEAFF. The DNA of the CDR3 is TGTGCCAGCAGCTTACTTCTCTCCGGATATGACACTGAAGCTTTCTTT.

The chain links TRBV7-2 to TRBJ2-3; D not certain. Germline V gives CDR1 SGHTA, CDR2 FQGNSA. Trimming stripped 2 bases from V and 4 bases from J, with 19 bases between. The length of the CDR3 is 17 residues. The CDR3 DNA sequence: TGTGCCAGCAGCTTAAGCCGGGTCCGGTTTGTCTCAGATACGCAGTATTTT. Residues: CASSLSRVRFVSDTQYF. Full variable domain (rest looked up from reference TRBV7-2 and TRBJ2-3): GAGVSQSPSNKVTEKGKDVELRCDPISGHTALYWYRQSLGQGLEFLIYFQGNSAPDKSGLPSDRFSAERTGGSVSTLTIQRTQQEDSAVYLCASSLSRVRFVSDTQYFGPGTRLTVL.

CDR3 nucleotide sequence: TGCAGCGTGGAGATGACTAGCGGAGGCCAGTTCTTC. Translating it yields CSVEMTSGGQFF. V and J are TRBV29-1 and TRBJ2-1; 9 bases align to TRBD2. The V segment lost 6 bases and the J segment 13 bases; nucleotides outside the gene matches: 10. CDR1 is SQVTM, CDR2 ANQGSEA, per germline. This CDR3 has 12 amino acids.

The chain joins TRBV13 to TRBJ1-1; D ambiguous. The V gene's germline CDR1 is PRHDT and CDR2 FYEKMQ (reference sequence). The CDR3 is 16 residues long. Trimming shortened V by 3 bases and J by 2 bases, and 16 bases separated the two germline ends. CDR3 residues: CASSLFQRLFNTEAFF. The CDR3 nucleotides read TGTGCCAGCAGCTTGTTCCAGAGGCTGTTCAACACTGAAGCTTTCTTT.

The rearrangement links TRBV18 to TRBJ2-1; 7 nucleotides align to TRBD2. The CDR3 has 15 residues. CDR1 KGHSH and CDR2 LQKENI come from the germline V gene. V lost 5 bases and J lost 7; bases outside the gene matches: 11. For the CDR3, the DNA is TGTGCCAGCTCAGCTCCAGGACTAGGCGGTAATGAGCAGTTCTTC. Residues: CASSAPGLGGNEQFF.

The CDR3 bases are TGTGCCAGCAGTGTGGAAAATGGGGCGAGCGGGACTGAAGCTTTCTTT. This encodes CASSVENGASGTEAFF. The V gene is TRBV6-2 or TRBV6-3, the J gene TRBJ1-1; possible D gene TRBD1, 5 bases. With 5 bases removed from V and 5 bases from J, the gap between germline ends came to 21 bases. Germline V CDR1 and CDR2: MNHEY, SVGEGT. The CDR3 contains 16 residues.

This clonotype was found once. The chain carries TRBV14 and TRBJ1-3; D call uncertain. Trimming shortened V by 1 base and J by 0 bases, and 4 bases separated the two germline ends. The length of the CDR3 is 14 residues. Germline CDR1 is SGHDN and CDR2 is FVKESK. The CDR3 reads CASSQAGSGNTIYF. CDR3 sequence (DNA): TGTGCCAGCAGCCAAGCAGGCTCTGGAAACACCATATATTTT. Looking up the rest from reference TRBV14 and TRBJ1-3 gives the full variable domain: EAGVTQFPSHSVIEKGQTVTLRCDPISGHDNLYWYRRVMGKEIKFLLHFVKESKQDESGMPNNRFLAERTGGTYSTLKVQPAELEDSGVYFCASSQAGSGNTIYFGEGSWLTVV.

About this clonotype itself: Mismatch with germline at one junction end may stem from a read error. The chain employs TRBV6-2 or TRBV6-3 and TRBJ1-2; D call uncertain. The V gene's germline CDR1 is MNHEY and CDR2 SVGEGT. The length of the CDR3 is 14 residues. The CDR3 DNA reads TGTGCCAGCAGTTACTCCGAGGATCCAGTTGGCTACATCTTC. Its translation: CASSYSEDPVGYIF.

This clonotype came up once. V and J are TRBV15 and TRBJ2-5; the D is unclear. In germline, CDR1 is LNHNV, CDR2 YYDKDF (reference sequence). CDR3 length: 13 amino acids. Trimming took 1 base from V and 3 from J, leaving 6 bases between them. Written as DNA, the CDR3 is TGTGCCACCAGCAGAGGGTTCGAAGAGACCCAGTACTTC. Protein: CATSRGFEETQYF.

This clonotype has just a few counts. The rearrangement links TRBV12-3 or TRBV12-4 to TRBJ1-1; weak D call: TRBD1 (6 bases). Deletions cut 4 bases from V and 1 base from J, with 7 bases between. This CDR3 region has 13 residues. CDR3 in DNA: TGTGCCAGCAGTTGGACAGAGAACACTGAAGCTTTCTTT. Protein product: CASSWTENTEAFF.

This chain uses TRBV30 with TRBJ1-2; no reliable D call. Trimming stripped 7 bases from V and 0 bases from J, with 9 bases between. Germline CDR1 reads GTSNPN; CDR2 reads SVGIG (reference sequence). This CDR3 is built from 12 residues. DNA for the CDR3: TGTGCCTATCCGAGTTCTAACTATGGCTACACCTTC. Translation: CAYPSSNYGYTF.

This clonotype has just a few counts. This chain uses TRBV28 with TRBJ1-1; D is uncertain. The CDR3 contains 12 residues. Germline CDR1 and CDR2: MDHEN and SYDVKM. V was clipped by 8 bases and J by 2 bases, with 9 bases between them. CDR3 nucleotides: TGTGCCAGCTCTATCGGTAACACTGAAGCTTTCTTT. This gives the protein CASSIGNTEAFF.